The next 9 T cell receptor beta chains were all read from a single sample in a study of shared clonotypes between healthy human individuals. Terminally differentiated effector memory CD45RA+ cells were excluded by CCR7 positive selection of CD45RO-negative cells. TCRdb keeps only in-frame clones here, not all; method: immunoSEQ multiplex PCR. The sample lists under 2,000,000 clones; around 96% were seen once. The sequenced sample consisted of naive CD8+ T cells sorted from blood. These receptors all stem from a man between 18 and 29 years old in good health.

This clone came up once. The chain is built from TRBV10-3 and TRBJ2-7; weak D call: TRBD1 (6 bases). The germline gives CDR1 ENHRY, CDR2 SYGVKD. CDR3 length: 15 amino acids. The V gene lost 3 bases and the J gene lost 1 base, with 13 bases spanning the gap. CDR3 loop: CAISEIFGQSYEQYF. For the CDR3, the DNA is TGTGCCATCAGTGAAATCTTCGGACAGTCCTACGAGCAGTACTTC.

With regard to this clone: The same CDR3 also results from other DNA sequences found in this sample. V usage is TRBV4-1 and J usage is TRBJ2-7, with TRBD2 identical over 10 bases. The V segment lost 0 bases and the J segment 4 bases; nucleotides outside the gene matches: 3. Germline-derived CDR1 and CDR2 are MGHRA and YSYEKL. CDR3 length: 15 amino acids. The CDR3 protein is CASSQDRAGGYEQYF. In nucleotides, the CDR3 is TGCGCCAGCAGCCAAGATAGAGCGGGAGGGTACGAGCAGTACTTC.

The chain couples TRBV27 to TRBJ1-1; possibly TRBD1 for D (6 bases). With 2 bases removed from V and 7 bases from J, the gap between germline ends came to 14 bases. The CDR3 is made up of 14 amino acids. Germline values: CDR1 MNHEY, CDR2 SMNVEV (reference sequence). The chain's CDR3 is CASSLRTPGVEAFF. The DNA for the CDR3 is TGTGCCAGCAGTTTAAGGACCCCAGGGGTTGAAGCTTTCTTT.

The rearrangement uses TRBV5-5 and TRBJ2-7, with TRBD2 as a possible D gene (5 bases). Germline V lookup: CDR1 SGHKS, CDR2 YYEKEE (reference sequence). The germline V and J ends were trimmed by 6 bases and 0 bases, with 19 bases remaining between them. This CDR3 contains 16 residues. The CDR3 DNA is TGTGCCAGCACCCCCCTCGAGGGCCCCCTCTCCTACGAGCAGTACTTC. Protein: CASTPLEGPLSYEQYF.

The gene calls are TRBV11-2 and TRBJ2-1; 12 positions agree with TRBD2. The CDR3 consists of 15 residues. Germline lookup yields CDR1 SGHAT and CDR2 FQNNGV. J was trimmed by 4 bases and V by 5 bases; bases with no gene match: 3. The CDR3 sequence: CASSTGTSGYNEQFF. The CDR3, as DNA: TGTGCCAGCAGCACAGGGACTAGCGGGTACAATGAGCAGTTCTTC.

V is TRBV11-2 and J is TRBJ2-5; D gene ambiguous. Germline CDR1 and CDR2: SGHAT and FQNNGV. Trimming took 0 bases from V and 5 from J, leaving 13 bases between them. CDR3 size: 15 residues. CDR3 in amino acids: CASSLDYSFVETQYF. In nucleotides, the CDR3 is TGTGCCAGCAGCTTAGATTACAGTTTCGTGGAGACCCAGTACTTC. The full variable domain, completed using reference TRBV11-2 and TRBJ2-5, is EAGVAQSPRYKIIEKRQSVAFWCNPISGHATLYWYQQILGQGPKLLIQFQNNGVVDDSQLPKDRFSAERLKGVDSTLKIQPAKLEDSAVYLCASSLDYSFVETQYFGPGTRLLVL.

The gene calls are TRBV6-5 and TRBJ1-2; D not resolved. Looked up from germline, CDR1 is MNHEY and CDR2 is SVGAGI. This CDR3 region has 16 residues. With 0 bases removed from V and 10 bases from J, the gap between germline ends came to 21 bases. The CDR3 loop reads CASSYSPLPGLTYYTF. CDR3 bases: TGTGCCAGCAGTTACTCCCCTCTGCCAGGTCTAACCTACTACACCTTC.

The chain joins TRBV7-9 to TRBJ2-7; D is ambiguous. The germline V gene encodes CDR1 SEHNR and CDR2 FQNEAQ (reference sequence). The CDR3 spans 16 residues. Between the trimmed V and J ends, which lost 5 bases and 0 bases, there was a span of 17 bases. The DNA for the CDR3 is TGTGCCAGCAGCGGCAATGTTGCGGAAAGCTCCTACGAGCAGTACTTC. The encoded protein is CASSGNVAESSYEQYF.

With regard to this clone: In the same sample, other DNA sequences code for this CDR3. The CDR3 nucleotides read TGTGCCAGCAGCTTAGCGTACAATGAGCAGTTCTTC. Its translation: CASSLAYNEQFF. The chain links TRBV11-2 to TRBJ2-1; D is ambiguous. Trimming took 1 base from V and 4 from J, leaving 2 bases between them. Germline V gene lookup returns CDR1 SGHAT and CDR2 FQNNGV. The CDR3 runs 12 residues.